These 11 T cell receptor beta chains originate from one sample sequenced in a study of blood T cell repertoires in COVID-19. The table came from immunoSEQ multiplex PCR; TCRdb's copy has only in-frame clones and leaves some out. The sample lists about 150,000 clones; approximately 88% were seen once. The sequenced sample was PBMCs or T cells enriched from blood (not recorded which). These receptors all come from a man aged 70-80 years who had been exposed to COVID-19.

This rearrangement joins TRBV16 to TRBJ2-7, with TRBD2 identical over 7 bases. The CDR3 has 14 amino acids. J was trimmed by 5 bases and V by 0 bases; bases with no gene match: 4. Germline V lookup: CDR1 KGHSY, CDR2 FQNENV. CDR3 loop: CASSQSGGGHEQYF. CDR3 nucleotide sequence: TGTGCCAGCAGCCAATCTGGGGGAGGGCACGAGCAGTACTTC. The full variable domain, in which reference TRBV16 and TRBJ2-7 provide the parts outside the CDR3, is GEEVAQTPKHLVRGEGQKAKLYCAPIKGHSYVFWYQQVLKNEFKFLISFQNENVFDETGMPKERFSAKCLPNSPCSLEIQATKLEDSAVYFCASSQSGGGHEQYFGPGTRLTVT.

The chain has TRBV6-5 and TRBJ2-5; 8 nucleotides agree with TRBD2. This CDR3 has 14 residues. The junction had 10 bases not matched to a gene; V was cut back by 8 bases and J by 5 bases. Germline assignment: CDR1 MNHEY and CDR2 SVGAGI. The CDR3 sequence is CASSRTSRVETQYF. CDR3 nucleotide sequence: TGTGCCAGCTCCCGGACTAGCCGGGTGGAGACCCAGTACTTC.

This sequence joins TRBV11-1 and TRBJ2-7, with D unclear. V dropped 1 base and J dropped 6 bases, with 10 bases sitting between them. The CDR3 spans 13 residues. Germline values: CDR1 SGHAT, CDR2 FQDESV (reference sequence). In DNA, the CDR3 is TGTGCCAGCAGCTTAGAATCTGGCGGCGAGCAGTACTTC. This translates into CASSLESGGEQYF.

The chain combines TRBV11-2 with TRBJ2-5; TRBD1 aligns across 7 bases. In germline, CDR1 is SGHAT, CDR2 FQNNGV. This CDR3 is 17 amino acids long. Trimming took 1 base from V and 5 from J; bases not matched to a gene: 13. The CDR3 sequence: CASSLAHRSNRGETQYF. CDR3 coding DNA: TGTGCCAGCAGCTTAGCCCACCGTTCGAACAGGGGTGAGACCCAGTACTTC.

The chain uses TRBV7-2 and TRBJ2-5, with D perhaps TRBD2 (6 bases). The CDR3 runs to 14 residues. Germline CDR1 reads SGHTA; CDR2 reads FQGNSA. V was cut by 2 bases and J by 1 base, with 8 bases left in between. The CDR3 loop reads CASSLWRVQETQYF. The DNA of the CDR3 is TGTGCCAGCAGCTTATGGAGGGTCCAAGAGACCCAGTACTTC. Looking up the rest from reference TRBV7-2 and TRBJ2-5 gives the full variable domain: GAGVSQSPSNKVTEKGKDVELRCDPISGHTALYWYRQSLGQGLEFLIYFQGNSAPDKSGLPSDRFSAERTGGSVSTLTIQRTQQEDSAVYLCASSLWRVQETQYFGPGTRLLVL.

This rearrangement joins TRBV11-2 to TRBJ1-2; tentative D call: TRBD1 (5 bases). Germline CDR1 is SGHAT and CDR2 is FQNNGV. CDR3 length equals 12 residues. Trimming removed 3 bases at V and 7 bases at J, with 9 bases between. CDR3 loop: CASSLEGFGYTF. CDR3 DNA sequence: TGTGCCAGCAGCTTGGAGGGGTTTGGCTACACCTTC. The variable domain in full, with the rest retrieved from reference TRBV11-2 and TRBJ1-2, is EAGVAQSPRYKIIEKRQSVAFWCNPISGHATLYWYQQILGQGPKLLIQFQNNGVVDDSQLPKDRFSAERLKGVDSTLKIQPAKLEDSAVYLCASSLEGFGYTFGSGTRLTVV.

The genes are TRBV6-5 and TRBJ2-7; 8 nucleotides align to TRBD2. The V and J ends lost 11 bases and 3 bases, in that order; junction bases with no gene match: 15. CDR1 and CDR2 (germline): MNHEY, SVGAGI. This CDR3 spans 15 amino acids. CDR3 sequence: CASYGGGAASYEQYF. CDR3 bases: TGTGCCTCATACGGGGGGGGCGCAGCGAGCTACGAGCAGTACTTC.

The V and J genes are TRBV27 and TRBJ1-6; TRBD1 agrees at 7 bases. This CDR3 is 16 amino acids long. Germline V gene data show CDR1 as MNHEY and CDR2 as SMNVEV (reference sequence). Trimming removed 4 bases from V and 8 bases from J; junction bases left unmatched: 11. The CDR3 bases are TGTGCCAGCAGTTGGCGCTTCGGGGACAGCTATTCACCCCTCCACTTT. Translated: CASSWRFGDSYSPLHF.

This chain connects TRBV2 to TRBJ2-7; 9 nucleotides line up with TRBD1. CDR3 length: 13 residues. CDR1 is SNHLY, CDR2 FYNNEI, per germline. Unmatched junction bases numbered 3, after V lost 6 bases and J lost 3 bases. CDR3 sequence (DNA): TGTGCCAGCAGCGGGACAGGGCTCTACGAGCAGTACTTC. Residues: CASSGTGLYEQYF.

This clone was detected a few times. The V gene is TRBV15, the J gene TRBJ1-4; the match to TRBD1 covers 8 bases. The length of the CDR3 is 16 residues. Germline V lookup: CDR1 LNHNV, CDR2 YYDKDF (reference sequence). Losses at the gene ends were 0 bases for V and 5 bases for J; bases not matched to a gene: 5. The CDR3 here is CATSRDLRTGNEKLFF. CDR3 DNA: TGTGCCACCAGCAGAGATCTGAGGACAGGGAATGAAAAACTGTTTTTT.

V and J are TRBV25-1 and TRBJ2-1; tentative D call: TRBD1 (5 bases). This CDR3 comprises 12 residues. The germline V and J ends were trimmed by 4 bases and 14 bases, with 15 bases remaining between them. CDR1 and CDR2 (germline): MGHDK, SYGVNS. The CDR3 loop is CASSGVDIKKFF. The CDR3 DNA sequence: TGTGCCAGCAGTGGAGTGGACATAAAGAAGTTCTTC.